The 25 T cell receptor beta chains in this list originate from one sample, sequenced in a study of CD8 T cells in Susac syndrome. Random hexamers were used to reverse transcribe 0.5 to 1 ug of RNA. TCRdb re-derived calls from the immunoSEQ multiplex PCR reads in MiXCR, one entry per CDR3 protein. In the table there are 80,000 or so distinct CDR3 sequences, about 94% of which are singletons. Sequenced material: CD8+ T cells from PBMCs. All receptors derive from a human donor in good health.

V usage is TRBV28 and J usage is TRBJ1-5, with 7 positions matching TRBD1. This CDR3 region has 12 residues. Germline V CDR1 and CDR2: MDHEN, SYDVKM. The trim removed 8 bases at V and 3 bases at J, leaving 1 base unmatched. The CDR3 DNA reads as TGTGCCAGCCAGGGGGTCAATCAGCCCCAGCATTTT. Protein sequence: CASQGVNQPQHF.

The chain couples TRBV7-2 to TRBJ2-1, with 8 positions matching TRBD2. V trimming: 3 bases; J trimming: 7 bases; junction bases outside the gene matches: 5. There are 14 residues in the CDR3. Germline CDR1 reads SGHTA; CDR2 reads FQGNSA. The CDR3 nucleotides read TGTGCCAGCAGCTTGAGCGGGGGATGGAATGAGCAGTTCTTC. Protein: CASSLSGGWNEQFF.

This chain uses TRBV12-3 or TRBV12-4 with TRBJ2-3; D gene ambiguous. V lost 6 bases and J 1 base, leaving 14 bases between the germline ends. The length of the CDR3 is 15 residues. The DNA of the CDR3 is TGTGCCAGCAGCCCCTCGGGTCTGCGCACAGATACGCAGTATTTT. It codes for CASSPSGLRTDTQYF.

The CDR3 sequence is CASSPQGAYNEQFF. DNA for the CDR3: TGTGCCAGCAGTCCACAGGGGGCCTACAATGAGCAGTTCTTC. This chain joins TRBV12-3 or TRBV12-4 and TRBJ2-1; 8 positions match TRBD1. The CDR3 has 14 residues. With 5 bases clipped from V and 2 bases from J, the junction kept 2 bases outside the gene matches.

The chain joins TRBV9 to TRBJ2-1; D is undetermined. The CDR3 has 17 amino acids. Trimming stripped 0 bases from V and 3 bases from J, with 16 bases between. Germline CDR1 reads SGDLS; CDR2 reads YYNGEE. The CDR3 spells CASSVEVAAFLYNEQFF. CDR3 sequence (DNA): TGTGCCAGCAGCGTAGAGGTCGCGGCTTTCCTCTACAATGAGCAGTTCTTC.

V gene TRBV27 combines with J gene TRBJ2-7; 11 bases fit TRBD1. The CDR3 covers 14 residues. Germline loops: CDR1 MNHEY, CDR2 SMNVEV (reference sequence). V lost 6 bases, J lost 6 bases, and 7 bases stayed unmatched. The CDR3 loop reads CASSLGQGAREQYF. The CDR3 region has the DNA TGTGCCAGCAGCCTCGGACAGGGGGCCCGCGAGCAGTACTTC.

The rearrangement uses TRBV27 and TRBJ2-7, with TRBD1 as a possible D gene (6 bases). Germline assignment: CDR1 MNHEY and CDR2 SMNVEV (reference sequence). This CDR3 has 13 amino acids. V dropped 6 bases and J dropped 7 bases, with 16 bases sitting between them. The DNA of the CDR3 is TGTGCCAGCAGGCCACAGGGCACTGTGGAGCAGTACGTC. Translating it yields CASRPQGTVEQYV.

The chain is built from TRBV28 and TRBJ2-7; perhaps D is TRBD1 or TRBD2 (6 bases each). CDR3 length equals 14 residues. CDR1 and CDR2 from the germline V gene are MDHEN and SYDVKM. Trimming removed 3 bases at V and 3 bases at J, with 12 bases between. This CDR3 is CASSLEGQLYEQYF. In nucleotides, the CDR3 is TGTGCCAGCAGTTTGGAGGGACAACTCTACGAGCAGTACTTC.

As DNA, the CDR3 is TGCAGTGCTCAGGGGGCGTCGATGGCCGGGGAGCTGTTTTTT. This encodes CSAQGASMAGELFF. The V gene is TRBV20-1, the J gene TRBJ2-2; 8 bases line up with TRBD1. Looked up from germline, CDR1 is DFQATT and CDR2 is SNEGSKA (reference sequence). The J segment lost 6 bases and the V segment lost 5 bases, leaving 8 bases of the junction unmatched. The CDR3 has 14 residues.

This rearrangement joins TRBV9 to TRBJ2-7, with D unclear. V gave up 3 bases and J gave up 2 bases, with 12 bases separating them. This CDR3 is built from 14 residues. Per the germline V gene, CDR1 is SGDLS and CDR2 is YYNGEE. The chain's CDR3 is CASSAPGAAYEQYF. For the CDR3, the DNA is TGTGCCAGCAGCGCACCAGGCGCGGCCTACGAGCAGTACTTC.

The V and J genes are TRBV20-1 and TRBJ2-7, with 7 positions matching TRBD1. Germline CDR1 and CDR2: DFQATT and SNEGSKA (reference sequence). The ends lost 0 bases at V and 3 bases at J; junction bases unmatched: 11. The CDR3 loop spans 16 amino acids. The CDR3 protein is CSARDRQGRTVYEQYF. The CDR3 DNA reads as TGCAGTGCTAGAGATAGACAGGGCCGGACGGTCTACGAGCAGTACTTC.

CDR3 sequence: CASSLARHKEQFF. The CDR3 bases are TGTGCCAGCAGCTTGGCTAGGCATAAGGAGCAGTTCTTC. V is TRBV7-9 and J is TRBJ2-1, with D unresolved. The CDR3 covers 13 residues. V dropped 3 bases and J dropped 10 bases, with 13 bases sitting between them. CDR1 and CDR2 (germline): SEHNR, FQNEAQ (reference sequence).

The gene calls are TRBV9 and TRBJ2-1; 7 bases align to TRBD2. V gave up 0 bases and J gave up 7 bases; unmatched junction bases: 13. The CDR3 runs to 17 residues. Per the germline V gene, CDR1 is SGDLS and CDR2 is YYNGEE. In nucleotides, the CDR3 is TGTGCCAGCAGCGTAGGGGGTAGCGGGTCGGGGCCGAATGAGCAGTTCTTC. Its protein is CASSVGGSGSGPNEQFF. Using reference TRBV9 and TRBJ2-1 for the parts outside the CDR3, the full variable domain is DSGVTQTPKHLITATGQRVTLRCSPRSGDLSVYWYQQSLDQGLQFLIQYYNGEERAKGNILERFSAQQFPDLHSELNLSSLELGDSALYFCASSVGGSGSGPNEQFFGPGTRLTVL.

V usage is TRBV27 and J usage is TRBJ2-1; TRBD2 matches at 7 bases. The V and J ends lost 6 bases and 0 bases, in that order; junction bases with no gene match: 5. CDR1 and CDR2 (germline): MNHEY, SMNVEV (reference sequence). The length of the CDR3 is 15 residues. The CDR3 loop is CASRLAANSYNEQFF. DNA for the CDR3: TGTGCCAGCAGGCTAGCGGCAAACTCCTACAATGAGCAGTTCTTC.

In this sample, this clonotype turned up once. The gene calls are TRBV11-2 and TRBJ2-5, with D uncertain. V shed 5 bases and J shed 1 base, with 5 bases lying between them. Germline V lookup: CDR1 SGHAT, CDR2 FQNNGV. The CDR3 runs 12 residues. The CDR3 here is CASSRTQETQYF. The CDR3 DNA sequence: TGTGCCAGCAGCCGCACCCAAGAGACCCAGTACTTC.

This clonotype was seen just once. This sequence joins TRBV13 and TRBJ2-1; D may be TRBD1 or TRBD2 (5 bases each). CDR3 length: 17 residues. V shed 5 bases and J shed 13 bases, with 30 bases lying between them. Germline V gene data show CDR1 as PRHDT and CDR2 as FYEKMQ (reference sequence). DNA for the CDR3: TGTGCCAGCAGCGAGCGCATTTACGCCGGGACCCAGAGGGGACAGTTCTTC. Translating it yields CASSERIYAGTQRGQFF.

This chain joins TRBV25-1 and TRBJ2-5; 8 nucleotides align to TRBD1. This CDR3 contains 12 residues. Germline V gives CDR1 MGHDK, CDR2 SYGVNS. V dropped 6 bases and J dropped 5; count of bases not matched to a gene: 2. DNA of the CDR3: TGTGCCAGCAGACAGGGGGTGGAGACCCAGTACTTC. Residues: CASRQGVETQYF.

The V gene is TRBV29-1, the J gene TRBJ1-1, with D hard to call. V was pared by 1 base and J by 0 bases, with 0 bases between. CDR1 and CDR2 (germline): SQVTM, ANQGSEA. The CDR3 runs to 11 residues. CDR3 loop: CSVEVNTEAFF. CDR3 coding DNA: TGCAGCGTTGAAGTGAACACTGAAGCTTTCTTT.

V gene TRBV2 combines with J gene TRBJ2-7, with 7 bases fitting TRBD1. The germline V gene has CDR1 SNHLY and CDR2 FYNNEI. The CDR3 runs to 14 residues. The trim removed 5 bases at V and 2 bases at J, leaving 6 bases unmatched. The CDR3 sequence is CASSLTGRAYEQYF. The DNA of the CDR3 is TGTGCCAGCAGTCTGACAGGGAGAGCCTACGAGCAGTACTTC. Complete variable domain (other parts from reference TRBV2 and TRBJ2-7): EPEVTQTPSHQVTQMGQEVILRCVPISNHLYFYWYRQILGQKVEFLVSFYNNEISEKSEIFDDQFSVERPDGSNFTLKIRSTKLEDSAMYFCASSLTGRAYEQYFGPGTRLTVT.

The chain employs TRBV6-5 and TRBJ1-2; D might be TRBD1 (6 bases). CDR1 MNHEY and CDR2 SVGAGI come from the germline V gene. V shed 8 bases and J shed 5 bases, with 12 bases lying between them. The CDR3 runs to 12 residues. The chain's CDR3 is CASSRDKYGYTF. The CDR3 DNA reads TGTGCCAGCTCTAGGGACAAGTATGGCTACACCTTC.

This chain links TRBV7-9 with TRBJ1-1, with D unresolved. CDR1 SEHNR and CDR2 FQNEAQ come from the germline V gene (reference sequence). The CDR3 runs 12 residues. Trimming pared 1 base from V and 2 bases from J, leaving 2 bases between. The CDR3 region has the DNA TGTGCCAGCAGCTTAGATAACACTGAAGCTTTCTTT. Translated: CASSLDNTEAFF.

The CDR3 nucleotides read TGCAGCGTTGAGACGGACAGGGGCTACTACAATGAGCAGTTCTTC. This sequence encodes CSVETDRGYYNEQFF. The chain links TRBV29-1 to TRBJ2-1; the match to TRBD1 covers 9 bases. Germline CDR1 and CDR2: SQVTM and ANQGSEA. V was pared by 3 bases and J by 3 bases, with 6 bases of the junction left unmatched. The CDR3 loop spans 15 amino acids.

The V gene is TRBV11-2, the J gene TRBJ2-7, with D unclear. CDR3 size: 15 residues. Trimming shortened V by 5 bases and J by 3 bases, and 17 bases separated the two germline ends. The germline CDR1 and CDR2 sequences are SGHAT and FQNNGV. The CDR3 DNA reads TGTGCCAGCAGCCCGGCTTCATCGGCCAGCTACGAGCAGTACGTC. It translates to CASSPASSASYEQYV.

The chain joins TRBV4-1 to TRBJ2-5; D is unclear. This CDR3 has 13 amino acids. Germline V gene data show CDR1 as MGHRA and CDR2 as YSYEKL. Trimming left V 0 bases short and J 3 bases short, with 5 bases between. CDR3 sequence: CASSQENEETQYF. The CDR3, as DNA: TGCGCCAGCAGCCAAGAAAACGAAGAGACCCAGTACTTC.

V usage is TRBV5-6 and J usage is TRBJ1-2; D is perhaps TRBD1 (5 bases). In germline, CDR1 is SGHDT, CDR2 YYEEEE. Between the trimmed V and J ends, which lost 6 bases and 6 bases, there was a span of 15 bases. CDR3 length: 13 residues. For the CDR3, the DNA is TGTGCCAGCACTCTCACGGGGACGGATGGCTACACCTTC. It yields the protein CASTLTGTDGYTF.